These 21 T cell receptor beta chains came from one sample sequenced in a study of T-cell reconstitution after alpha-beta-depleted transplantation in children. As it was prepared, the TCRbeta library received unique molecular identifiers. TCRdb itself ran the PCR reads through MiXCR, one entry per CDR3 protein. The sample has over 550,000 distinct CDR3 sequences; about 10% are singletons. This material consisted of PBMCs from the stem cell graft donor, taken from the stem cell graft. The receptors come from a human donor who donated a stem cell graft to a child with acute myeloid leukemia.

The chain carries TRBV5-1 and TRBJ2-3; D remains unclear. This CDR3 is 12 amino acids long. Trimming shortened V by 2 bases and J by 7 bases, and 8 bases separated the two germline ends. Germline CDR1 and CDR2: SGHRS and YFSETQ. The CDR3 nucleotides read TGCGCCAGCAGCTTCGAAGAGAATACGCAGTATTTT. Protein: CASSFEENTQYF. Looking up the rest from reference TRBV5-1 and TRBJ2-3 gives the full variable domain: KAGVTQTPRYLIKTRGQQVTLSCSPISGHRSVSWYQQTPGQGLQFLFEYFSETQRNKGNFPGRFSGRQFSNSRSEMNVSTLELGDSALYLCASSFEENTQYFGPGTRLTVL.

In this sample, this clonotype turned up many times. This chain connects TRBV6-6 to TRBJ1-1; no definite D call. This CDR3 has 12 residues. V was clipped by 2 bases and J by 1 base, with 2 bases between them. Germline V gene sequence: CDR1 MNHNY, CDR2 SVGAGI (reference sequence). The CDR3: CASSYENTEAFF. The CDR3 bases are TGTGCCAGCAGTTACGAGAACACTGAAGCTTTCTTT.

This clonotype was seen a handful of times. The chain carries TRBV2 and TRBJ2-1; D may be TRBD2 (6 bases). In germline, CDR1 is SNHLY, CDR2 FYNNEI. With 6 bases removed from V and 8 bases from J, the gap between germline ends came to 14 bases. The CDR3 sequence is 13 residues long. The CDR3 loop is CASSGTGEHEQFF. The CDR3 DNA is TGTGCCAGCAGCGGGACTGGAGAGCATGAGCAGTTCTTC. Supplemented by reference TRBV2 and TRBJ2-1, the full variable domain reads EPEVTQTPSHQVTQMGQEVILRCVPISNHLYFYWYRQILGQKVEFLVSFYNNEISEKSEIFDDQFSVERPDGSNFTLKIRSTKLEDSAMYFCASSGTGEHEQFFGPGTRLTVL.

Many counts were recorded for this clonotype. J is TRBJ1-6 and V is TRBV20-1, with D perhaps matching TRBD1 (5 bases). This CDR3 has 14 amino acids. CDR1 DFQATT and CDR2 SNEGSKA come from the germline V gene (reference sequence). Trimming pared 2 bases from V and 7 bases from J, leaving 12 bases between. The DNA of the CDR3 is TGCAGTGCTAGACGCGGGACCGGGAATTCACCCCTCCACTTT. The encoded protein is CSARRGTGNSPLHF.

There are a few counts of this clonotype. The rearrangement uses TRBV7-3 and TRBJ2-2; weak D call: TRBD2 (6 bases). CDR1 SGHTA and CDR2 FQGTGA come from the germline V gene. V lost 3 bases and J 6 bases, leaving 11 bases between the germline ends. The CDR3 is 14 residues long. CDR3 coding DNA: TGTGCCAGCAGCTTGACCGCGGGGCCCGGGGAGCTGTTTTTT. This sequence encodes CASSLTAGPGELFF. Combining the CDR3 with reference TRBV7-3 and TRBJ2-2 gives the whole variable domain GAGVSQTPSNKVTEKGKYVELRCDPISGHTALYWYRQSLGQGPEFLIYFQGTGAADDSGLPNDRFFAVRPEGSVSTLKIQRTERGDSAVYLCASSLTAGPGELFFGEGSRLTVL.

The rearrangement joins TRBV11-2 to TRBJ2-1; 11 nucleotides line up with TRBD2. The CDR3 has 17 residues. Germline V gives CDR1 SGHAT, CDR2 FQNNGV. Trimming took 1 base from V and 3 from J; bases not matched to a gene: 5. The CDR3 bases are TGTGCCAGCAGCTTAGGTCGACTAGCGGGGATCTACAATGAGCAGTTCTTC. Translating gives CASSLGRLAGIYNEQFF.

The sample holds many counts of this clonotype. The chain employs TRBV12-3 or TRBV12-4 and TRBJ1-5; tentatively, D is TRBD1 (5 bases). This CDR3 contains 15 residues. V dropped 4 bases and J dropped 3 bases, with 13 bases sitting between them. The CDR3 bases are TGTGCCAGCAGTTCCGAGACAGAATACAATCAGCCCCAGCATTTT. Protein sequence: CASSSETEYNQPQHF.

This clonotype has at least ten counts. V and J are TRBV20-1 and TRBJ2-7; no clear D. Germline V gene sequence: CDR1 DFQATT, CDR2 SNEGSKA (reference sequence). The CDR3 has 15 amino acids. V lost 1 base, J lost 4 bases, and 17 bases lay in between. CDR3 sequence: CSARGENSDWYEQYF. The CDR3 DNA follows: TGCAGTGCTAGAGGCGAAAACTCAGACTGGTACGAGCAGTACTTC.

This clonotype was observed many times. The chain joins TRBV9 to TRBJ2-3; 8 bases agree with TRBD2. The CDR3 loop spans 17 amino acids. J gave up 3 bases and V 0 bases, and 9 bases lay outside the gene matches. Germline V gives CDR1 SGDLS, CDR2 YYNGEE. This chain's CDR3 is CASSVVGAAGATDTQYF. Written as DNA, the CDR3 is TGTGCCAGCAGCGTAGTAGGGGCAGCGGGAGCAACAGATACGCAGTATTTT.

This clonotype appeared many times. The chain couples TRBV7-2 to TRBJ1-5; TRBD1 is a possible D gene (5 bases). V lost 5 bases to trimming and J lost 4 bases, with 9 bases between them. From germline, CDR1 is SGHTA and CDR2 FQGNSA. The CDR3 length is 13 residues. CDR3 nucleotides: TGTGCCAGCAGCGAGAACAGGAATCAGCCCCAGCATTTT. As protein: CASSENRNQPQHF.

This chain joins TRBV20-1 and TRBJ1-1; no definite D call. Germline assignment: CDR1 DFQATT and CDR2 SNEGSKA (reference sequence). The CDR3 runs 13 residues. Written as DNA, the CDR3 is TGCAGCGAATGGAGGGAGATGAACACTGAAGCTTTCTTT. Its protein product is CSEWREMNTEAFF.

In its sample, this clonotype was seen many times. V gene TRBV20-1 combines with J gene TRBJ1-1; perhaps TRBD1 as D (5 bases). The germline CDR1 and CDR2 sequences are DFQATT and SNEGSKA (reference sequence). The CDR3 has 13 residues. V gave up 0 bases and J gave up 6 bases, with 11 bases separating them. CDR3 amino acids: CSARDRGRPEAFF. CDR3 nucleotides: TGCAGTGCTAGAGATCGGGGGAGACCTGAAGCTTTCTTT.

This clonotype was seen many times. The rearrangement links TRBV12-3 or TRBV12-4 to TRBJ2-5; TRBD1 aligns across 8 bases. The V gene end was trimmed by 7 bases and the J gene end by 4 bases; junction bases not matched to a gene: 8. The CDR3 runs to 14 residues. The CDR3 coding sequence is TGTGCCAGCACTAAGGACAGGGCGGGAGAGACCCAGTACTTC. This sequence encodes CASTKDRAGETQYF.

This clonotype was observed a handful of times. This rearrangement joins TRBV3-1 to TRBJ2-1, with a tentative D call TRBD1 (6 bases). V dropped 4 bases and J dropped 5 bases, with 21 bases sitting between them. CDR1 is LGHDT, CDR2 YNNKEL, per germline (reference sequence). The CDR3 extends over 17 amino acids. CDR3 sequence reads: CASSPELRLQGHNEQFF. In DNA, the CDR3 is TGTGCCAGCAGCCCCGAACTCCGCTTACAGGGTCACAATGAGCAGTTCTTC.

This chain joins TRBV12-3 or TRBV12-4 and TRBJ1-3, with D hard to call. Trimming removed 5 bases from V and 4 bases from J, with 21 bases in between. The CDR3 contains 17 residues. CDR3 in amino acids: CASSLLPTSANGNTIYF. CDR3 sequence (DNA): TGTGCCAGCAGTCTACTACCGACATCAGCTAACGGAAACACCATATATTTT.

This clonotype was detected many times. V gene TRBV12-3 or TRBV12-4 combines with J gene TRBJ1-1; 7 nucleotides match TRBD1. The CDR3 has 14 residues. The trim removed 5 bases at V and 1 base at J, leaving 4 bases unmatched. The CDR3 protein is CASSRQGPNTEAFF. For the CDR3, the DNA is TGTGCCAGCAGTAGACAGGGCCCGAACACTGAAGCTTTCTTT.

This clonotype was recorded many times. The CDR3 sequence is CASSLIGGSTDTQYF. DNA for the CDR3: TGTGCCAGCAGCTTAATTGGGGGTAGCACAGATACGCAGTATTTT. This chain joins TRBV7-2 and TRBJ2-3, with D perhaps matching TRBD1 or TRBD2 (5 bases each). Germline CDR1 SGHTA, CDR2 FQGNSA. The CDR3 totals 15 residues. Deletions cut 2 bases from V and 0 bases from J, with 9 bases between.

This clonotype was observed a handful of times. This sequence joins TRBV7-2 and TRBJ2-7; D unresolved. Germline CDR1 is SGHTA and CDR2 is FQGNSA. The V end was cut by 0 bases, the J end by 2 bases, with 14 bases between. The CDR3 has 16 residues. CDR3 protein: CASSLAQGLAAYEQYF. CDR3 DNA: TGTGCCAGCAGCTTAGCGCAAGGTCTCGCGGCCTACGAGCAGTACTTC. The complete variable domain, with remaining parts taken from reference TRBV7-2 and TRBJ2-7, reads GAGVSQSPSNKVTEKGKDVELRCDPISGHTALYWYRQSLGQGLEFLIYFQGNSAPDKSGLPSDRFSAERTGGSVSTLTIQRTQQEDSAVYLCASSLAQGLAAYEQYFGPGTRLTVT.

The rearrangement joins TRBV6-1 to TRBJ2-5, with 15 positions matching TRBD2. The V gene end was trimmed by 6 bases and the J gene end by 5 bases; junction bases not matched to a gene: 10. The CDR3 length is 17 residues. CDR1 MNHNS and CDR2 SASEGT come from the germline V gene. The CDR3: CASRPRTSGRADETQYF. Written as DNA, the CDR3 is TGTGCCAGCAGACCGCGGACTAGCGGGAGGGCCGATGAGACCCAGTACTTC.

There are a few counts of this clonotype. The chain employs TRBV6-1 and TRBJ2-3, with 10 bases matching TRBD1. Looked up from germline, CDR1 is MNHNS and CDR2 is SASEGT. The V segment lost 7 bases and the J segment 3 bases; nucleotides outside the gene matches: 7. The CDR3 runs to 15 residues. The CDR3 reads CASTRQGARTDTQYF. CDR3 DNA sequence: TGTGCCAGCACCAGACAGGGGGCGCGGACAGATACGCAGTATTTT.

V gene TRBV20-1 combines with J gene TRBJ2-1; TRBD2 might be the D (5 bases). Germline-derived CDR1 and CDR2 are DFQATT and SNEGSKA (reference sequence). Trimming stripped 6 bases from V and 9 bases from J, with 18 bases between. The CDR3 has 13 amino acids. The CDR3 loop reads CSATMTVSGEQFF. CDR3 coding DNA: TGCAGTGCAACCATGACCGTGAGCGGTGAGCAGTTCTTC.